Presented here are 5 T cell receptor beta chains from one specimen sequenced in a study of cytomegalovirus exposure and HLA in healthy donors. The PCR employed 60 Vbeta primers together with 13 Jbeta primers. This table comes from immunoSEQ multiplex PCR, and its TCRdb copy is limited to in-frame clones, with some not included. The sample shows approximately 150,000 clones, about 64% of them seen only once. Sequencing input: PBMCs. All receptors come from a woman aged 55-70 years in good health and CMV-seropositive.

The rearrangement links TRBV19 to TRBJ2-7, with D tentatively TRBD2 (6 bases). CDR3 length: 14 residues. Germline lookup yields CDR1 LNHDA and CDR2 SQIVND (reference sequence). Trimming removed 7 bases at V and 0 bases at J, with 13 bases between. The CDR3, as DNA: TGTGCCAGTAATGGAGGGACGGGCTCCTACGAGCAGTACTTC. It codes for CASNGGTGSYEQYF.

This chain connects TRBV7-6 to TRBJ2-1; a possible D gene is TRBD2 (6 bases). V dropped 0 bases and J dropped 8 bases, with 14 bases sitting between them. Germline V gene data show CDR1 as SGHVS and CDR2 as FNYEAQ. This CDR3 spans 15 amino acids. CDR3 in amino acids: CASSLADHPGDEQFF. The CDR3 DNA follows: TGTGCCAGCAGCTTAGCGGACCACCCGGGGGATGAGCAGTTCTTC.

The chain is built from TRBV19 and TRBJ1-1, with 8 bases fitting TRBD1. The CDR3 is made up of 14 amino acids. The V gene end was trimmed by 5 bases and the J gene end by 6 bases; junction bases not matched to a gene: 8. Germline V gene data show CDR1 as LNHDA and CDR2 as SQIVND (reference sequence). This CDR3 is CASSQDREVSEAFF. As DNA, the CDR3 is TGTGCCAGTAGTCAGGACAGGGAGGTCTCTGAAGCTTTCTTT.

The chain uses TRBV4-2 and TRBJ2-5; TRBD2 aligns across 14 bases. Germline CDR1 and CDR2: LGHNA and YNFKEQ. The CDR3 is 19 residues long. With 0 bases clipped from V and 4 bases from J, the junction kept 10 bases outside the gene matches. CDR3 in DNA: TGTGCCAGCAGCCAAGATCGGAGACTAGCGGGAGGGGATGGAGAGACCCAGTACTTC. The encoded protein is CASSQDRRLAGGDGETQYF.

The sample holds one count of this clone. The chain couples TRBV11-2 to TRBJ1-4, with 8 bases identical to TRBD1. The V gene's germline CDR1 is SGHAT and CDR2 FQNNGV. This CDR3 has 15 residues. V gave up 5 bases and J gave up 7 bases; unmatched junction bases: 9. CDR3 sequence reads: CASSREQGEGEKLFF. The CDR3 bases are TGTGCCAGCAGCCGGGAACAGGGGGAGGGTGAAAAACTGTTTTTT.